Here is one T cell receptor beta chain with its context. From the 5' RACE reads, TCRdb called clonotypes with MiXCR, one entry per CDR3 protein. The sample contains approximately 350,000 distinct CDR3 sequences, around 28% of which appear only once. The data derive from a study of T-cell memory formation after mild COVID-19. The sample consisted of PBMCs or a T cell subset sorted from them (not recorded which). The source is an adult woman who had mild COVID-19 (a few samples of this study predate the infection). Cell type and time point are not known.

CDR3 in DNA: TGTGCCAGTAGTATAGACTCCCGTCAAACAGATACGCAGTATTTT. It codes for CASSIDSRQTDTQYF. This sequence joins TRBV19 and TRBJ2-3, with D unresolved. The CDR3 sequence is 15 residues long. Germline-derived CDR1 and CDR2 are LNHDA and SQIVND (reference sequence). The ends were cut back, 0 bases at V and 3 bases at J, with 10 bases in the middle.